Sequencing of this T cell receptor beta chain was carried out in a study of CD8+ T cells in alopecia areata. Study at large: The study gave treated patients oral tofacitinib at 5 to 10 mg twice daily. Dosing with tofacitinib proceeded for 6 to 18 months, followed by 6 months off drug.

Regarding the study as a whole: Across lesional scalp, and particularly alopecia totalis/universalis, clonality surpassed that of normal scalp.

Comment on this clone: The target antigen is unknown.

V was cut by 2 bases and J by 0 bases, with 14 bases left in between. CDR3 length: 18 amino acids. Germline values: CDR1 MGHRA, CDR2 YSYEKL. As the sequencing template, cDNA was produced by extracting RNA and reverse transcribing it. The table came from immunoSEQ multiplex PCR; TCRdb's copy has only in-frame clones and leaves some out. The sample records over 200,000 clones, around 62% being singletons. Investigators sorted PBMCs to obtain both CD4+ and CD8+ T cells. The chain recombines TRBV4-1 with TRBJ2-6; a weak D match, TRBD2 (5 bases). Sample: CD4+ T cells sorted from blood, taken at week 0. This clonotype originated in a human donor with alopecia areata. The CDR3 region has the DNA TGCGCCAGCAGCCAACCCGGACTCCCCCGCTCTGGGGCCAACGTCCTGACTTTC. Its protein product is CASSQPGLPRSGANVLTF.